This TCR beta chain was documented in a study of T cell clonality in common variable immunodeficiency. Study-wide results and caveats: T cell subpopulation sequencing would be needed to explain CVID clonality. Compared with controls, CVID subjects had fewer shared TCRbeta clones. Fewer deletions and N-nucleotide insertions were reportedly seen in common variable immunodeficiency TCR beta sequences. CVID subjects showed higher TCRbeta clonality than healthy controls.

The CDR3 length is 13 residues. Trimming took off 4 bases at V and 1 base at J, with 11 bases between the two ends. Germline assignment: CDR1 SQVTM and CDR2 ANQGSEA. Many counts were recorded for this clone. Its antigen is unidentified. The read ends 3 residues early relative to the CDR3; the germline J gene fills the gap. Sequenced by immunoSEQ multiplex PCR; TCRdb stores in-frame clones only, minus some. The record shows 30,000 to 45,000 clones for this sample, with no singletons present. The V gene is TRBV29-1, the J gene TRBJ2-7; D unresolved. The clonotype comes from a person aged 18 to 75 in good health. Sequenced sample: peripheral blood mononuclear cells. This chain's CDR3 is CSVVSTASYEQYF. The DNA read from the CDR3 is TGCAGCGTTGTCTCCACAGCATCCTACGAG.